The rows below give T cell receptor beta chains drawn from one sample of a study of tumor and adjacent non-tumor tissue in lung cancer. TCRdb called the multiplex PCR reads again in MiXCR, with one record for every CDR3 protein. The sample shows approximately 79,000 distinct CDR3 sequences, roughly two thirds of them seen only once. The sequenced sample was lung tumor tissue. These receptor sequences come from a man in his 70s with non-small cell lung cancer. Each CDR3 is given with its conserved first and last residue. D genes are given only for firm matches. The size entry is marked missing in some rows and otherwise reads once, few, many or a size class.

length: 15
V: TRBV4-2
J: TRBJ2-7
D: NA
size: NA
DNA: TGTGCCAGCAGCCAACCGGGCCACCGACTGAGTGAGAAGTACTTC
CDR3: CASSQPGHRLSEKYF

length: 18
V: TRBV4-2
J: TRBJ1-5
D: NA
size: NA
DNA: TGTGCGAACAGCCACGGGAGGATGCAGGGGATGAGCAATCTGCCCCATCATTTT
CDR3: CANSHGRMQGMSNLPHHF

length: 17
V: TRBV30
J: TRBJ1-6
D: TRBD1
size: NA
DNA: TGTGCCTGGAGTGCCCCACAGGGGACGGGGTATAATTCACCCCTCCACTTT
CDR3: CAWSAPQGTGYNSPLHF

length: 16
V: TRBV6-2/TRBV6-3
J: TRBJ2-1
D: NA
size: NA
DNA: TGTGCCAGCAGTTACCCTCTGGGGGACTCCTATAATGAGCAGTTCTTC
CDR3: CASSYPLGDSYNEQFF

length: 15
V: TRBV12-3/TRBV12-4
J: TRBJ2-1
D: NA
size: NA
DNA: TGTGCCAGCAGCCCGAGCCGGGTCTCGATCAATGAGCAGTTCTTC
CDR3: CASSPSRVSINEQFF

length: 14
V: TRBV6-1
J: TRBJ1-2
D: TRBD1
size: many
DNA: TGTGCCAGCGGGGAAAACAGGGGGCTCTATGGCTACACCTTC
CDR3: CASGENRGLYGYTF

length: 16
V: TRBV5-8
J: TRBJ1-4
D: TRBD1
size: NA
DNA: TGTGCCAGCAGCCGCCTCGGGACAGGGAGAAGTGAAAAACTGTTTTTT
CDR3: CASSRLGTGRSEKLFF

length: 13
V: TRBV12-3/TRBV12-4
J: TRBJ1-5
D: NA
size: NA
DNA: TGTGGCAGCGGTTTGGGGGCGGCGCAGCCCCAGCATTTT
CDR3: CGSGLGAAQPQHF

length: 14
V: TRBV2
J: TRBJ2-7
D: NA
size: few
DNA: TGTGCCAGCAGTGAAGCCCCTGGGACGGGCGAGCAGTACTTC
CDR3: CASSEAPGTGEQYF

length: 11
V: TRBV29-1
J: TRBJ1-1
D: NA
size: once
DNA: TGCGGCTCCCGGGTGAACACTGAAGCTTTCTTT
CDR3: CGSRVNTEAFF

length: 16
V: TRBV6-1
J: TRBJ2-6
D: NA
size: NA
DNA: TGTGCCAGCAGTGCTGAGGACAGCTCTGGGATCAACGTCCTGACTTTC
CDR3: CASSAEDSSGINVLTF

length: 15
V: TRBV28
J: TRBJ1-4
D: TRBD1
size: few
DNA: TGTGCCAGCAGTTCCCCAGGACAGGGGAGTGAAAAACTGTTTTTT
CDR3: CASSSPGQGSEKLFF

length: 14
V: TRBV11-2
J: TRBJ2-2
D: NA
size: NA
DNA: TGTGCCAGCAAGGGGCAGAGGAACACCGGGGAGTTGTTTTTT
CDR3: CASKGQRNTGELFF

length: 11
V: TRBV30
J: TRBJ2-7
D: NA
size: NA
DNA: TGTGTATGGCAGACGGCCTACGAGCAGTACTTC
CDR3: CVWQTAYEQYF